One and the same sample provided the 3 T cell receptor beta chains below, sequenced in a study of blood T cell repertoires in COVID-19. Clones were sequenced by immunoSEQ multiplex PCR, and TCRdb holds only the in-frame ones, with some missing. The repertoire consists of roughly 110,000 clones, with 80% to 85% occurring once and the leading ten covering 7.9%. Sequenced material: peripheral blood. These receptors were obtained from a man between 65 and 85 years old with acute or convalescent COVID-19.

V gene TRBV19 combines with J gene TRBJ2-7; no definite D call. The CDR3 runs to 15 residues. With 1 base removed from V and 2 bases from J, the gap between germline ends came to 12 bases. Germline V gives CDR1 LNHDA, CDR2 SQIVND (reference sequence). The CDR3 reads CASSIGANGAYEQYF. CDR3 sequence (DNA): TGTGCCAGTAGTATAGGAGCTAACGGAGCCTACGAGCAGTACTTC. The whole variable domain, remainder taken from reference TRBV19 and TRBJ2-7, is DGGITQSPKYLFRKEGQNVTLSCEQNLNHDAMYWYRQDPGQGLRLIYYSQIVNDFQKGDIAEGYSVSREKKESFPLTVTSAQKNPTAFYLCASSIGANGAYEQYFGPGTRLTVT.

V usage is TRBV5-4 and J usage is TRBJ2-5; 11 nucleotides agree with TRBD1. The ends lost 2 bases at V and 4 bases at J; junction bases unmatched: 4. The CDR3 length is 15 residues. In germline, CDR1 is SGHNT, CDR2 YYREEE (reference sequence). The CDR3 sequence: CASSLQDRGRETQYF. The CDR3 DNA is TGTGCCAGCAGCTTACAGGACAGGGGGCGAGAGACCCAGTACTTC.

CDR3 protein: CASSYRTGLNNSPLHF. As DNA, the CDR3 is TGTGCCAGCAGTTACAGGACAGGGCTAAATAATTCACCCCTCCACTTT. V gene TRBV6-5 combines with J gene TRBJ1-6; 8 bases are shared with TRBD1. Trimming took 2 bases from V and 5 from J; bases not matched to a gene: 5. The CDR3 spans 16 residues. Germline V gene data show CDR1 as MNHEY and CDR2 as SVGAGI.